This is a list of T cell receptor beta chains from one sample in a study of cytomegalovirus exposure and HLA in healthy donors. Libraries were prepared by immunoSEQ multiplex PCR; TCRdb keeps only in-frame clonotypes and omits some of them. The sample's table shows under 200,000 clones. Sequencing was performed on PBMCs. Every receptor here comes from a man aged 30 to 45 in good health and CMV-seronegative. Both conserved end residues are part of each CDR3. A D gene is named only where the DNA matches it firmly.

CASSSGDSQEKAQYF TGTGCCAGCAGTTCGGGGGACAGCCAAGAGAAGGCCCAGTACTTC TRBJ2-5 . 15 TRBV7-9
CASRTGTSGMSTDTQYF TGTGCCAGCAGAACCGGGACTAGCGGTATGAGCACAGATACGCAGTATTTT TRBJ2-3 TRBD2 17 TRBV7-8
CSVVQGKEYYGYTF TGCAGCGTTGTACAGGGAAAGGAATACTATGGCTACACCTTC TRBJ1-2 . 14 TRBV29-1
CASSPRDSRAFF TGTGCCAGTAGTCCCCGGGACTCACGAGCTTTCTTT TRBJ1-1 . 12 TRBV19
CASSLGANSYNEQFF TGTGCCAGCAGCTTAGGAGCTAACTCCTACAATGAGCAGTTCTTC TRBJ2-1 . 15 TRBV7-3
CASSRDSFSTNEKLFF TGTGCCAGCAGCCGGGACAGCTTTTCTACTAATGAAAAACTGTTTTTT TRBJ1-4 TRBD1 16 TRBV11-2
CASSLNRGRASFSYNEQFF TGTGCCAGCAGTTTGAACAGGGGAAGGGCCAGTTTCTCCTACAATGAGCAGTTCTTC TRBJ2-1 TRBD1 19 TRBV27
CASSSWDRGLQPQHF TGCGCCAGCAGTAGCTGGGACAGGGGTTTACAGCCCCAGCATTTT TRBJ1-5 TRBD1 15 TRBV10-2
CASMKRTGAGYEQYF TGTGCCAGCATGAAGAGGACAGGGGCTGGCTACGAGCAGTACTTC TRBJ2-7 TRBD1 15 TRBV6-5
CASSDTGSNEKLFF TGCGCCAGCAGTGATACGGGGAGTAATGAAAAACTGTTTTTT TRBJ1-4 . 14 TRBV10-1
CASSLQNTGTGYTF TGTGCCAGCAGCTTACAGAATACAGGTACCGGCTACACCTTC TRBJ1-2 . 14 TRBV7-2
CASRSDRHTYEQYF TGTGCCAGCAGATCGGACAGACACACCTACGAGCAGTACTTC TRBJ2-7 . 14 TRBV5-4
CASSLRGDSYNEQFF TGTGCCAGCAGTTTACGGGGGGACTCCTACAATGAGCAGTTCTTC TRBJ2-1 TRBD2 15 TRBV28
CASSMDRASGNTIYF TGTGCCAGCTCCATGGACAGGGCCTCTGGAAACACCATATATTTT TRBJ1-3 TRBD1 15 TRBV18
CASSSTTGGVTEAFF TGCGCCAGCAGCTCTACTACAGGGGGCGTGACTGAAGCTTTCTTT TRBJ1-1 TRBD1 15 TRBV5-1
CAWGGAGWPASPEYSGNTIYF TGTGCCTGGGGAGGGGCAGGGTGGCCCGCCTCACCCGAATACTCTGGAAACACCATATATTTT TRBJ1-3 . 21 TRBV30
CAWTRTSGSYNEQFF TGTGCCTGGACCCGGACTAGCGGGAGTTACAATGAGCAGTTCTTC TRBJ2-1 TRBD2 15 TRBV30
CAWGRGQLFYNYGYTF TGTGCCTGGGGGCGGGGACAGCTATTCTATAACTATGGCTACACCTTC TRBJ1-2 TRBD1 16 TRBV30
CASSEPGQGISPKVF TGTGCCAGCAGTGAACCGGGACAAGGTATCTCCCCCAAGGTCTTC TRBJ2-4 . 15 TRBV2
CATSRMPGQVTPHSYEQYF TGTGCCACCAGCAGAATGCCGGGACAGGTCACCCCCCACTCCTACGAGCAGTACTTC TRBJ2-7 TRBD1 19 TRBV15
CASSLRYRGTEGYTF TGTGCCAGCAGCTTACGCTACAGGGGGACGGAAGGCTACACCTTC TRBJ1-2 TRBD1 15 TRBV11-3
CASSLKSPVGTGNTEAFF TGTGCCAGCAGCCTCAAGAGCCCCGTTGGGACAGGGAACACTGAAGCTTTCTTT TRBJ1-1 TRBD1 18 TRBV4-2
CASSIGGRNPDTQYF TGTGCCAGTAGTATAGGCGGCCGTAACCCAGATACGCAGTATTTT TRBJ2-3 . 15 TRBV19
CASRETGKNQPQHF TGTGCCAGCAGGGAAACAGGGAAGAATCAGCCCCAGCATTTT TRBJ1-5 . 14 TRBV6-6
CASSPSLAGGNEQYF TGTGCCAGCAGCCCCAGTCTGGCGGGGGGAAACGAGCAGTACTTC TRBJ2-7 TRBD2 15 TRBV11-3
CAWSTGPLSSNQPQHF TGTGCCTGGAGTACAGGCCCCCTTTCTAGCAATCAGCCCCAGCATTTT TRBJ1-5 . 16 TRBV30